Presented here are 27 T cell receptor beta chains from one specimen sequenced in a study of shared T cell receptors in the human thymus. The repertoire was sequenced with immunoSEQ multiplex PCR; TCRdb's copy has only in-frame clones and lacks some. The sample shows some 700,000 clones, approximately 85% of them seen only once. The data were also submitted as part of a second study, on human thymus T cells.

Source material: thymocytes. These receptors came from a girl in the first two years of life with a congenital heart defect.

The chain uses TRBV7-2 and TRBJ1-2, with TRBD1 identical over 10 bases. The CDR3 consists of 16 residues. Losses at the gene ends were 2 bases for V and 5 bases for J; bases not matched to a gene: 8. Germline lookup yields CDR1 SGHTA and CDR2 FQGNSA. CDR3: CASSLKPGQGRYGYTF. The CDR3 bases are TGTGCCAGCAGCTTAAAACCGGGACAGGGGAGATATGGCTACACCTTC.

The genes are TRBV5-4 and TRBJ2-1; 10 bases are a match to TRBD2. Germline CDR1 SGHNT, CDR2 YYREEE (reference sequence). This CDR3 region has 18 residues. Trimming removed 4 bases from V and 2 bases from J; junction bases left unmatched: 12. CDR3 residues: CASSGPASGGAPYNEQFF. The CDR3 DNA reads TGTGCCAGCAGCGGACCCGCGAGCGGGGGGGCCCCCTACAATGAGCAGTTCTTC.

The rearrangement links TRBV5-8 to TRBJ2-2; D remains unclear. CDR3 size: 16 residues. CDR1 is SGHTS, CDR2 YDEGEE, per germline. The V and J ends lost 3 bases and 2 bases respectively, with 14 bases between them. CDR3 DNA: TGTGCCAGCAGCTCAGGCCTACCTTACAACACCGGGGAGCTGTTTTTT. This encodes CASSSGLPYNTGELFF.

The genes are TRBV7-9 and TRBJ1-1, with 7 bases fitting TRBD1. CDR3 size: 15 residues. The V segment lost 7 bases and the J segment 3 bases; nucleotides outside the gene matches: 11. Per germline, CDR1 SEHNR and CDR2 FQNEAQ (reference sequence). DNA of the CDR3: TGTGCCAGCACCGGGTTGGGGACAGAGGACACTGAAGCTTTCTTT. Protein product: CASTGLGTEDTEAFF.

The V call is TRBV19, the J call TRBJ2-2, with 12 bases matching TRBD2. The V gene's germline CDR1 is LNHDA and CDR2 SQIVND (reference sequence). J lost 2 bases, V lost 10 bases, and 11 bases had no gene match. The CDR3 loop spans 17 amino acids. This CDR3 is CATQQLAGGPNTGELFF. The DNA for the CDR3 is TGTGCCACCCAACAGCTAGCGGGGGGGCCTAACACCGGGGAGCTGTTTTTT.

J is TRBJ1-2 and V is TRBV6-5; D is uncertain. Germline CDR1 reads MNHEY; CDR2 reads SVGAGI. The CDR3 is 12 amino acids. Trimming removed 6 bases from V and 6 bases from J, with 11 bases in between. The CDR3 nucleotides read TGTGCCAGCAGCCCTACTTCGGATGGCTACACCTTC. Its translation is CASSPTSDGYTF.

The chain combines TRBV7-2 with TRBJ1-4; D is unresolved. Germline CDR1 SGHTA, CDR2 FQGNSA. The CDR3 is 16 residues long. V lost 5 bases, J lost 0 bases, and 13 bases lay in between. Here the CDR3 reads CASSHIQYATNEKLFF. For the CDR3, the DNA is TGTGCCAGCAGCCACATTCAATATGCAACTAATGAAAAACTGTTTTTT.

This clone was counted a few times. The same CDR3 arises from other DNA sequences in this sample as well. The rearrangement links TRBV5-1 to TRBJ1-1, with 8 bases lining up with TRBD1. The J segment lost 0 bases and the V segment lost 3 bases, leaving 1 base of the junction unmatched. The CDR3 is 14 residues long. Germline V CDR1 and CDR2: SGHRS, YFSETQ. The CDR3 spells CASSSGQVNTEAFF. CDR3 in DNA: TGCGCCAGCAGCTCGGGACAGGTGAACACTGAAGCTTTCTTT.

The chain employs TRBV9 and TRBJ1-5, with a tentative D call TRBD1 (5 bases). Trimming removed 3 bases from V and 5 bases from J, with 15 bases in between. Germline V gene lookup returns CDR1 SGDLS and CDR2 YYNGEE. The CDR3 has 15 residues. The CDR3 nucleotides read TGTGCCAGCAGCGCAAAGGGGAGGAAACATCAGCCCCAGCATTTT. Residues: CASSAKGRKHQPQHF.

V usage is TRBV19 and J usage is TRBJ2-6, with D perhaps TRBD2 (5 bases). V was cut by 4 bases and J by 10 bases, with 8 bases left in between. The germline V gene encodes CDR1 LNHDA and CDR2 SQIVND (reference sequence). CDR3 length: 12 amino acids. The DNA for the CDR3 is TGTGCCAGTAGTAGTGGGGAGAACGTCCTGACTTTC. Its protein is CASSSGENVLTF.

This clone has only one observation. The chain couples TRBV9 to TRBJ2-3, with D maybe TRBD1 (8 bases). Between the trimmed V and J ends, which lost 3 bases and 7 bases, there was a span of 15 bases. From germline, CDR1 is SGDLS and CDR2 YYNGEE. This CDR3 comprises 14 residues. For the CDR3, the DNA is TGTGCCAGCAGCGACACAGGGGGGGGCTATACGCAGTATTTT. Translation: CASSDTGGGYTQYF.

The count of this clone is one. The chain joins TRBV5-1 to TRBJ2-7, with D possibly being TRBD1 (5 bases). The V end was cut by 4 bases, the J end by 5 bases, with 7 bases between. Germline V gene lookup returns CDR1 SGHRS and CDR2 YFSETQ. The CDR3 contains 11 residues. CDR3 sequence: CASSRGHEQYF. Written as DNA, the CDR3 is TGCGCCAGCAGCAGGGGCCACGAGCAGTACTTC.

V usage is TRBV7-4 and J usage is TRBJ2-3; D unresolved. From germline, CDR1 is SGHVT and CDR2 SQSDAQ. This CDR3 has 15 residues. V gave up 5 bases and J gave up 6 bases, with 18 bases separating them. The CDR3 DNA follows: TGTGCCAGCAGCCCCTGGTCCGACGGGTCCGATACGCAGTATTTT. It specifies CASSPWSDGSDTQYF.

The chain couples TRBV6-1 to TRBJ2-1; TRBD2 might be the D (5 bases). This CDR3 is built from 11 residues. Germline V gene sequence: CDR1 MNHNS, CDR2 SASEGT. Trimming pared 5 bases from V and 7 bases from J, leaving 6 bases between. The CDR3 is CASSTRNEQFF. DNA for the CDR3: TGTGCCAGCAGTACTAGGAATGAGCAGTTCTTC.

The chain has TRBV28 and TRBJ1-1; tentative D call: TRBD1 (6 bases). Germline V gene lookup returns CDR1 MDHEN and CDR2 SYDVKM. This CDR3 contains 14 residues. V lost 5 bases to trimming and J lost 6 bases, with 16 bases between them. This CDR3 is CASSPRGAGAEAFF. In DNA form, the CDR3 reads TGTGCCAGCAGTCCCCGGGGGGCAGGAGCTGAAGCTTTCTTT.

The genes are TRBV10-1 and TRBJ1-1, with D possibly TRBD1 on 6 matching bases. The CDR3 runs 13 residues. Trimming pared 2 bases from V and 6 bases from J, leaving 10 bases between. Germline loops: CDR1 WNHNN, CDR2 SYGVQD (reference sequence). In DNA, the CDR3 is TGCGCCAGCAGTGAGGGAACAGGGCCTGAAGCTTTCTTT. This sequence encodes CASSEGTGPEAFF.

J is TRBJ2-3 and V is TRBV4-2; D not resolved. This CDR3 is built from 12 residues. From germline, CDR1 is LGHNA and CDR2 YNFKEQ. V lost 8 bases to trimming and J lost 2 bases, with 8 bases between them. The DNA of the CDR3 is TGTGCCAGCTACAGTCCCACAGATACGCAGTATTTT. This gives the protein CASYSPTDTQYF.

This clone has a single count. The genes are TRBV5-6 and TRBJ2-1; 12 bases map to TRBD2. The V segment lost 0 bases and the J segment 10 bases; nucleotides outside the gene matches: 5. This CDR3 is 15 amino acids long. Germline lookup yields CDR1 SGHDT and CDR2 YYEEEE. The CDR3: CASSLVLAGGTEQFF. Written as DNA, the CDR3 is TGTGCCAGCAGCTTGGTTCTAGCGGGGGGGACCGAGCAGTTCTTC.

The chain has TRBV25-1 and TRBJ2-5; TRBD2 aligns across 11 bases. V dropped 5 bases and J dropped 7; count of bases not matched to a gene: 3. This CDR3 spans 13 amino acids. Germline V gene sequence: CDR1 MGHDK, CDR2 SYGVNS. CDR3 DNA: TGTGCCAGCAGTCCCCTAGCGGGAGGGACCCAGTACTTC. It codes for CASSPLAGGTQYF.

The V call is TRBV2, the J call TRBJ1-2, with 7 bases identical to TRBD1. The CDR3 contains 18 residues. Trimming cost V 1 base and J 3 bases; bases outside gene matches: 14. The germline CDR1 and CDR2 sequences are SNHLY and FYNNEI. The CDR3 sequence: CASSEGRRQGYVHYGYTF. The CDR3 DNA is TGTGCCAGCAGTGAAGGCCGGCGACAGGGTTACGTTCACTATGGCTACACCTTC.

The CDR3 DNA is TGTGCCAGCAGGAACTTATTGACAGGGGGCTATGGCTACACCTTC. Translation: CASRNLLTGGYGYTF. The chain joins TRBV6-5 to TRBJ1-2, with 9 bases matching TRBD1. This CDR3 spans 15 amino acids. Germline V gives CDR1 MNHEY, CDR2 SVGAGI. V shed 6 bases, J shed 4 bases, and the junction held 9 bases outside the gene matches.

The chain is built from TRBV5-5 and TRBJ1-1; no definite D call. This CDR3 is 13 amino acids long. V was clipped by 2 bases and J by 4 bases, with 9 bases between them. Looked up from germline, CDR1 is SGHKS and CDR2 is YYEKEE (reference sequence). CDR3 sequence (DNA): TGTGCCAGCAGCTTCAGGCCTTTCACTGAAGCTTTCTTT. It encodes CASSFRPFTEAFF. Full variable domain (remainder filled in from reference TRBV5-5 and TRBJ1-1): DAGVTQSPTHLIKTRGQQVTLRCSPISGHKSVSWYQQVLGQGPQFIFQYYEKEERGRGNFPDRFSARQFPNYSSELNVNALLLGDSALYLCASSFRPFTEAFFGQGTRLTVV.

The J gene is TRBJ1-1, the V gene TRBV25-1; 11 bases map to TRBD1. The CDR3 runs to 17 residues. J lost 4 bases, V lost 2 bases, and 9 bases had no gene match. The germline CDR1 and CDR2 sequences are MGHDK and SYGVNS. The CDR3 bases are TGTGCCAGCAGTGAACCCGGACAGGGGGCTCGGGGCACTGAAGCTTTCTTT. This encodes CASSEPGQGARGTEAFF.

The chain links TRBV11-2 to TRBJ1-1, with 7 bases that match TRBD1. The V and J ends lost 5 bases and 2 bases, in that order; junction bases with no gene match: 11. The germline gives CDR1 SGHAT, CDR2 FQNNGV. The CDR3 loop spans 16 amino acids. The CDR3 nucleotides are TGTGCCAGCAGCAAGTTACAGGGGCTGGTAAACACTGAAGCTTTCTTT. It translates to CASSKLQGLVNTEAFF.

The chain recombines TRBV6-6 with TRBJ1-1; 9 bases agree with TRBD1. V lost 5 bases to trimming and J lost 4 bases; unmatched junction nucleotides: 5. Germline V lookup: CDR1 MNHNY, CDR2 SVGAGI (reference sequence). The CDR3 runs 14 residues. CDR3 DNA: TGTGCCAGCAGTAAACAGGGGGCAAGCACTGAAGCTTTCTTT. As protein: CASSKQGASTEAFF.

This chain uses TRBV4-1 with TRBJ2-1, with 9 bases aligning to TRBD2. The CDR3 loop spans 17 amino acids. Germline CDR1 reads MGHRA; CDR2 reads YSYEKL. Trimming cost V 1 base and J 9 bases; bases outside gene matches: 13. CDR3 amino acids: CASSQAVGGGAVSEQFF. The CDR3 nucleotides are TGCGCCAGCAGCCAAGCCGTCGGCGGGGGGGCAGTAAGTGAGCAGTTCTTC.

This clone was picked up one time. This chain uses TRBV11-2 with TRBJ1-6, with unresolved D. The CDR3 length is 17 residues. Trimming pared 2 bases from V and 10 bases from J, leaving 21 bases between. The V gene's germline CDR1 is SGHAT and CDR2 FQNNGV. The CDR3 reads CASSLFTDRPYWSPLHF. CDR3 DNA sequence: TGTGCCAGCAGCTTATTCACAGATCGCCCCTATTGGTCACCCCTCCACTTT.